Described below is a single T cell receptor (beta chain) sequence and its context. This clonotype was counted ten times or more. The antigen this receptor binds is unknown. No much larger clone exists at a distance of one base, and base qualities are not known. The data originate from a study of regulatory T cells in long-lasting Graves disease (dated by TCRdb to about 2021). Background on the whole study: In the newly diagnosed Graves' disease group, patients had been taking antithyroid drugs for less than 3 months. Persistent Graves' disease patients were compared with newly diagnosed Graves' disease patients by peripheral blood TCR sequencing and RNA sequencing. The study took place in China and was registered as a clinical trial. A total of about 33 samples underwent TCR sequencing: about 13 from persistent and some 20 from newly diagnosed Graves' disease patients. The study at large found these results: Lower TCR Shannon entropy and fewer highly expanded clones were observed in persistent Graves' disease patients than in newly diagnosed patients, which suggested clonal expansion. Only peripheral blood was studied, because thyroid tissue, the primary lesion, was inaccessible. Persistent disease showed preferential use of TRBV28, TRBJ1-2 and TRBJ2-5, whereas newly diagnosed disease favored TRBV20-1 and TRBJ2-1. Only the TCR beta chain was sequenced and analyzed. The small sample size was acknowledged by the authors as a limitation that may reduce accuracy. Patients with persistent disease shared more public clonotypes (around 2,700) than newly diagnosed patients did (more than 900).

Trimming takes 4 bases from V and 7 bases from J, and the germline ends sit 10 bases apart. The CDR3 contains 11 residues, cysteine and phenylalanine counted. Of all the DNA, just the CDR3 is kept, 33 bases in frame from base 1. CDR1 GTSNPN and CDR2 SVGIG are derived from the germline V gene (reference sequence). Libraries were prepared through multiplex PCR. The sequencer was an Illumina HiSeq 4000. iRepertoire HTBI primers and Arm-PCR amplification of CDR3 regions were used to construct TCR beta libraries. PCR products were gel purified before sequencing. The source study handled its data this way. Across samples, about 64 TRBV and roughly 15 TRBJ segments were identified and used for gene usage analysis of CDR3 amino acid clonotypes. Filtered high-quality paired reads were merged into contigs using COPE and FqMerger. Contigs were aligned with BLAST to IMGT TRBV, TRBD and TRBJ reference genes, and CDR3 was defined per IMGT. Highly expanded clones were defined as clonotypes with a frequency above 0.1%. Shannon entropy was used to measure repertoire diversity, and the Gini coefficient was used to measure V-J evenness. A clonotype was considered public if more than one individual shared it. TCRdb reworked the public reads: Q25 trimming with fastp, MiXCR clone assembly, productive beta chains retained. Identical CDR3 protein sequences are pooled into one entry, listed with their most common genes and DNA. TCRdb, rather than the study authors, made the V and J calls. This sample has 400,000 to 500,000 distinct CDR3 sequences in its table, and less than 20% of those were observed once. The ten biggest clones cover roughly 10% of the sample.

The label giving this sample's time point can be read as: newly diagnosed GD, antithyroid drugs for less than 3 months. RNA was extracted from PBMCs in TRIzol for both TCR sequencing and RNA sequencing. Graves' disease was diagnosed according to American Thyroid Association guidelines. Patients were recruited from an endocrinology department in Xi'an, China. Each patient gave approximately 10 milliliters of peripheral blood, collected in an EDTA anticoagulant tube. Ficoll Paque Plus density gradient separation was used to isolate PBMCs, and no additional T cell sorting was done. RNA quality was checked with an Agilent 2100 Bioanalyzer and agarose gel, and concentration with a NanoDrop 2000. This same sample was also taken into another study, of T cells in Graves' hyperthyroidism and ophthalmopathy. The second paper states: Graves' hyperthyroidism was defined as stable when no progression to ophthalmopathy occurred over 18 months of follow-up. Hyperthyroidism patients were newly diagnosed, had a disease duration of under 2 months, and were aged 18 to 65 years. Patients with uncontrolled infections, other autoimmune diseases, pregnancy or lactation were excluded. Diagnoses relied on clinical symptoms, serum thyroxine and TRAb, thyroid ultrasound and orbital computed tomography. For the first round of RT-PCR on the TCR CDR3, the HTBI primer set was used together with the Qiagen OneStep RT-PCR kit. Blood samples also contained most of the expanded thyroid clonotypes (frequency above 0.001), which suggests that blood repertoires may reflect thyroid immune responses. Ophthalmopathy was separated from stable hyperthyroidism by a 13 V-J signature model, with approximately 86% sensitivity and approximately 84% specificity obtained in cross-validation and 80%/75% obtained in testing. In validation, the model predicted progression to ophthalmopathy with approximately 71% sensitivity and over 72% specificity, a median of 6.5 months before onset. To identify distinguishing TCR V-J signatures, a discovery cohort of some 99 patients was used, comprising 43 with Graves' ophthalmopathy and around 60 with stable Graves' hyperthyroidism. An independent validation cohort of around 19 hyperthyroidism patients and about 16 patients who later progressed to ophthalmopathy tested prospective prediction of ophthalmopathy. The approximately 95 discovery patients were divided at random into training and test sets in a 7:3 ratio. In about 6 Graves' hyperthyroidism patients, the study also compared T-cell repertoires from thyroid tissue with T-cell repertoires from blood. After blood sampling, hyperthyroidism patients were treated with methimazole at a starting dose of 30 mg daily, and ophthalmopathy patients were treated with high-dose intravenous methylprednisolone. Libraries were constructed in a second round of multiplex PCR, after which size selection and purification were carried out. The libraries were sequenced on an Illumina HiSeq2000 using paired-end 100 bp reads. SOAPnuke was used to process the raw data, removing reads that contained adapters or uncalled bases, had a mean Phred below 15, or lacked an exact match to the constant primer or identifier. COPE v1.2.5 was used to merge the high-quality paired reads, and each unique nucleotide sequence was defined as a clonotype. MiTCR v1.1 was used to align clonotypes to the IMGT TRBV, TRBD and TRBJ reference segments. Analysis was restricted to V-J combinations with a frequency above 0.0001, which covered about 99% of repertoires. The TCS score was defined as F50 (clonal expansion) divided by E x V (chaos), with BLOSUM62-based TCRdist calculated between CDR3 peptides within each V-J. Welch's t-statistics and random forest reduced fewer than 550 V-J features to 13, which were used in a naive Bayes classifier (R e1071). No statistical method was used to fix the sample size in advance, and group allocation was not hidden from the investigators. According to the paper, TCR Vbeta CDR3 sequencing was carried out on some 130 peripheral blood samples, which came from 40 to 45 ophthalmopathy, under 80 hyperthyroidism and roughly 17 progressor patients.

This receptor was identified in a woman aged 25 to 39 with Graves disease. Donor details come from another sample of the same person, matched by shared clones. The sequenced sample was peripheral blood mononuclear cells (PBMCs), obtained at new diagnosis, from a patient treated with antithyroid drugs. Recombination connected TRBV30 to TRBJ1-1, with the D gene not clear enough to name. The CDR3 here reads CAWIGPFEAFF. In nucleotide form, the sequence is TGTGCCTGGATAGGGCCGTTTGAAGCTTTCTTT. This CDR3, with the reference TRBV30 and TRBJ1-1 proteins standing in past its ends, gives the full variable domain SQTIHQWPATLVQPVGSPLSLECTVEGTSNPNLYWYRQAAGRGLQLLFYSVGIGQISSEVPQNLSASRPQDRQFILSSKKLLLSDSGFYLCAWIGPFEAFFGQGTRLTVV.